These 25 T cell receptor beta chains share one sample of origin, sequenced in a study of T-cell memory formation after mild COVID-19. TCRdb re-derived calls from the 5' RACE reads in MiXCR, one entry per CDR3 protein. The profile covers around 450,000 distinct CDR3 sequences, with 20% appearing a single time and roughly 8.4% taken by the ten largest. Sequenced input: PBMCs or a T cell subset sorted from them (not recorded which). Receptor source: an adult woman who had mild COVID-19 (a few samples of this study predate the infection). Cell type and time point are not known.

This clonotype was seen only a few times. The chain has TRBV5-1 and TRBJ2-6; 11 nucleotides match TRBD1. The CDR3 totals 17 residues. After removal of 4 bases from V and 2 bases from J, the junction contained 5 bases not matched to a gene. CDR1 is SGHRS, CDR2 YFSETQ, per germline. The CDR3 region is CASSHGTGGPGANVLTF. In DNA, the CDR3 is TGCGCCAGCAGCCATGGGACAGGGGGGCCTGGGGCCAACGTCCTGACTTTC.

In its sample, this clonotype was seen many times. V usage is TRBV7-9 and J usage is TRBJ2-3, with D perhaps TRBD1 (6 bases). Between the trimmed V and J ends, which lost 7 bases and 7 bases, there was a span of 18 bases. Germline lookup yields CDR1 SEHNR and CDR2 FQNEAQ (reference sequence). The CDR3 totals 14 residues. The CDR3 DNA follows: TGTGCCAGCATGGGGACACCCGACGCAAATACGCAGTATTTT. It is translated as CASMGTPDANTQYF.

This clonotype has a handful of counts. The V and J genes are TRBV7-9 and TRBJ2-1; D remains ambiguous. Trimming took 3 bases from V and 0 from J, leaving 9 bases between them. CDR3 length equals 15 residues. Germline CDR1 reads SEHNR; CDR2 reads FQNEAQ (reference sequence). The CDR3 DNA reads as TGTGCCAGCAGCTTGGGAACACACTCCTACAATGAGCAGTTCTTC. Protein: CASSLGTHSYNEQFF.

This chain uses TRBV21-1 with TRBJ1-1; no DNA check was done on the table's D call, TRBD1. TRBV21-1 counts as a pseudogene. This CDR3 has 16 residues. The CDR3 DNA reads TGTGCCAGCAGCAGGTCCGAGACAGACATGAACACTGAAGCTTTCTTT. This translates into CASSRSETDMNTEAFF.

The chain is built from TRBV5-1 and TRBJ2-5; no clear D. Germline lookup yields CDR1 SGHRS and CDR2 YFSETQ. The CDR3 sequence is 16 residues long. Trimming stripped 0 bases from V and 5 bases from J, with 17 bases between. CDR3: CASSLVRADNLETQYF. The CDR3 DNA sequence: TGCGCCAGCAGCTTGGTTAGGGCAGATAACTTGGAGACCCAGTACTTC.

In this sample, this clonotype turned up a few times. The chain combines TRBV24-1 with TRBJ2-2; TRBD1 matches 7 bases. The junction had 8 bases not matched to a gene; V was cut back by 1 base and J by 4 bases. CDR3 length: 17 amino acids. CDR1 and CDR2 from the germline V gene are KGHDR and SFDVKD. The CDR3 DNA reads TGTGCCACCAGTGATTTACTACCAAGGGGGCGCACCGGGGAGCTGTTTTTT. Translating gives CATSDLLPRGRTGELFF.

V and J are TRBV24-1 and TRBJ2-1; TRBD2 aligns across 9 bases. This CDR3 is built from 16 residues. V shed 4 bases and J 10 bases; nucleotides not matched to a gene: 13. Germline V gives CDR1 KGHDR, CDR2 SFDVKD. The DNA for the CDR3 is TGTGCCACCAGTGACAGCGGACTAGCGATAACGTTAGAGCAGTTCTTC. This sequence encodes CATSDSGLAITLEQFF.

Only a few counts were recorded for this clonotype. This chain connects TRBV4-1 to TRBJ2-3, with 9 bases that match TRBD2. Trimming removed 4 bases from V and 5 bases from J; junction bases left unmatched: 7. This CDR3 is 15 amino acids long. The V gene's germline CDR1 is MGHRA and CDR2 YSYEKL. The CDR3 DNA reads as TGCGCCAGCAGCCCAAGCGGGGGGCGAGGAGATACGCAGTATTTT. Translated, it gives CASSPSGGRGDTQYF.

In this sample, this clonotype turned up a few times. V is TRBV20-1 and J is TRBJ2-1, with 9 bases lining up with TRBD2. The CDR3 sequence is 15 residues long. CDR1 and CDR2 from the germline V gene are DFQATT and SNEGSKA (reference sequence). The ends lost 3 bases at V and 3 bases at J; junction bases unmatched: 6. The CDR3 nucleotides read TGCAGTGCTAGGGTTACTAGCGGGTTCTACAATGAGCAGTTCTTC. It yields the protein CSARVTSGFYNEQFF.

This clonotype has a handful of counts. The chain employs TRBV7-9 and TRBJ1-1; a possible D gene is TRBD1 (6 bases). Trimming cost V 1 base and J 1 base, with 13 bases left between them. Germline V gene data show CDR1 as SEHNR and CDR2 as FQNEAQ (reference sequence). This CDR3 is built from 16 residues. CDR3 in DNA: TGTGCCAGCAGCTTAGTAAGGGGGGTACGGAACACTGAAGCTTTCTTT. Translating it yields CASSLVRGVRNTEAFF. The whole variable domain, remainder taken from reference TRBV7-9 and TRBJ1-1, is DTGVSQNPRHKITKRGQNVTFRCDPISEHNRLYWYRQTLGQGPEFLTYFQNEAQLEKSRLLSDRFSAERPKGSFSTLEIQRTEQGDSAMYLCASSLVRGVRNTEAFFGQGTRLTVV.

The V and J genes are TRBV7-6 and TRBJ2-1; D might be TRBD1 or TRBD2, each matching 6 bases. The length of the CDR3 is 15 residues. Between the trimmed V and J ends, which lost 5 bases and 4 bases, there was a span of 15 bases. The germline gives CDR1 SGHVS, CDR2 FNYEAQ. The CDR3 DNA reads TGTGCCAGCAGCCTGGCAATAGGGGGGTACAATGAGCAGTTCTTC. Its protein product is CASSLAIGGYNEQFF.

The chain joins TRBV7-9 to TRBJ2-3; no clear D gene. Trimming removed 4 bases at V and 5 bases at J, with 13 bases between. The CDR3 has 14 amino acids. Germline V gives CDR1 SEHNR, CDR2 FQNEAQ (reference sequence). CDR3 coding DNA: TGTGCCAGCAGCTCAAGATCTAGAGAAGATACGCAGTATTTT. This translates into CASSSRSREDTQYF. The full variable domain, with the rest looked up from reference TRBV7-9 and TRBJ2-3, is DTGVSQNPRHKITKRGQNVTFRCDPISEHNRLYWYRQTLGQGPEFLTYFQNEAQLEKSRLLSDRFSAERPKGSFSTLEIQRTEQGDSAMYLCASSSRSREDTQYFGPGTRLTVL.

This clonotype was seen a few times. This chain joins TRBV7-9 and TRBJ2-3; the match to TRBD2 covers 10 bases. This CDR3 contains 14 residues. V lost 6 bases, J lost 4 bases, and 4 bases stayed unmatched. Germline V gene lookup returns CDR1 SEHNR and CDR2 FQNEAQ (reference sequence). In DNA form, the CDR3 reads TGTGCCAGCAGAGTACTAGCGGGGCCAGATACGCAGTATTTT. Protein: CASRVLAGPDTQYF. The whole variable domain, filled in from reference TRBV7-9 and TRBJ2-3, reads DTGVSQNPRHKITKRGQNVTFRCDPISEHNRLYWYRQTLGQGPEFLTYFQNEAQLEKSRLLSDRFSAERPKGSFSTLEIQRTEQGDSAMYLCASRVLAGPDTQYFGPGTRLTVL.

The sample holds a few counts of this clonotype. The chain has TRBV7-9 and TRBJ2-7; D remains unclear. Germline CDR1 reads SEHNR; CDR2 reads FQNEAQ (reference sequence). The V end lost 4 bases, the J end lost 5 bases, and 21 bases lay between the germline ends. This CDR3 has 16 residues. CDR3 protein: CASSSHPGRPINEQYF. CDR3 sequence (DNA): TGTGCCAGCAGCTCCCACCCCGGACGACCGATCAACGAGCAGTACTTC.

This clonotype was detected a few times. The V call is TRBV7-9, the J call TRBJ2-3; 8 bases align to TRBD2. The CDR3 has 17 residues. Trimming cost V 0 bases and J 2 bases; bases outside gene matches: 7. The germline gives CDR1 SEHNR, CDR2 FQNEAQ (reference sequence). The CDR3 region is CASSLARRGEFTDTQYF. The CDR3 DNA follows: TGTGCCAGCAGCTTAGCGCGGCGGGGGGAGTTCACAGATACGCAGTATTTT.

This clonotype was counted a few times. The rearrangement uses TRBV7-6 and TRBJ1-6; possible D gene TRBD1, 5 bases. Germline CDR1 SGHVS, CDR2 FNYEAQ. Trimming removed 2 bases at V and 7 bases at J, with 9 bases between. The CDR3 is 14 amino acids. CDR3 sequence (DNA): TGTGCCAGCAGCTTACCAGGGTTAAATTCACCCCTCCACTTT. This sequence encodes CASSLPGLNSPLHF.

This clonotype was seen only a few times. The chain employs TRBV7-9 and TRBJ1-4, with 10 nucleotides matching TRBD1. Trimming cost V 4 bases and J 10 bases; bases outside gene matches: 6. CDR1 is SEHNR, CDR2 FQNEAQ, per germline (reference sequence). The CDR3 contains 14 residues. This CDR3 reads CASSWGQGYGKLFF. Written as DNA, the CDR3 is TGTGCCAGCAGCTGGGGACAGGGGTATGGAAAACTGTTTTTT. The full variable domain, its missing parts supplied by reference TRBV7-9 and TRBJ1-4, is DTGVSQNPRHKITKRGQNVTFRCDPISEHNRLYWYRQTLGQGPEFLTYFQNEAQLEKSRLLSDRFSAERPKGSFSTLEIQRTEQGDSAMYLCASSWGQGYGKLFFGSGTQLSVL.

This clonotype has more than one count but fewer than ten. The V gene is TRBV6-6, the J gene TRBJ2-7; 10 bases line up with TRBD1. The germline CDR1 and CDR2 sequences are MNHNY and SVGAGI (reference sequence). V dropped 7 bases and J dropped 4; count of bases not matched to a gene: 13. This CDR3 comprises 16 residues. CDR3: CASIKTPGQGMYEQYF. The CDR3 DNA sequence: TGTGCCAGCATTAAAACCCCGGGACAGGGGATGTACGAGCAGTACTTC.

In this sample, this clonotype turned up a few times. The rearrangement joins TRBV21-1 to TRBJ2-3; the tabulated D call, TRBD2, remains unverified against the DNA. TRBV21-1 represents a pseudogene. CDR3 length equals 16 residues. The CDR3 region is CASSRRQGLAADTQYF. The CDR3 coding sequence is TGTGCCAGCAGCCGTCGGCAGGGACTAGCGGCGGATACGCAGTATTTT.

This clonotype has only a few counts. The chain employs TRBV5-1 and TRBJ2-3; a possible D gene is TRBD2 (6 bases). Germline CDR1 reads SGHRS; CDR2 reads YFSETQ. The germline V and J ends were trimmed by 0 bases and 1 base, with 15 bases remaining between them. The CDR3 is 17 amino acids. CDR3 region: CASSLGVSGLRTDTQYF. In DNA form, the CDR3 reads TGCGCCAGCAGCTTGGGAGTTTCGGGACTTCGCACAGATACGCAGTATTTT.

The CDR3 spells CASSQDAGGPDTQYF. The CDR3 nucleotides read TGCGCCAGCAGCCAAGATGCGGGAGGCCCAGATACGCAGTATTTT. The chain recombines TRBV4-3 with TRBJ2-3, with 8 nucleotides matching TRBD2. Per germline, CDR1 LGHNA and CDR2 YSLEER. V gave up 0 bases and J gave up 4 bases; unmatched junction bases: 3. This CDR3 has 15 residues.

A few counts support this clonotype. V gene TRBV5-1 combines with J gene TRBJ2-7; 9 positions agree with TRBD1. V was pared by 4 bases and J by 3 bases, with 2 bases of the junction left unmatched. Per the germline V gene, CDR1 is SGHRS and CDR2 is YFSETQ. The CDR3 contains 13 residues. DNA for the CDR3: TGCGCCAGCAGCCGGACAGGGGTCTACGAGCAGTACTTC. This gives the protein CASSRTGVYEQYF.

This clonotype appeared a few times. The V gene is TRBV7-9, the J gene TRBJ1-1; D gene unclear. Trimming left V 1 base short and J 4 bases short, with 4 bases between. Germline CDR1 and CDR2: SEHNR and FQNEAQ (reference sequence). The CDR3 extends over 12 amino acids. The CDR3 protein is CASSLEITEAFF. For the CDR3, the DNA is TGTGCCAGCAGCTTAGAGATCACTGAAGCTTTCTTT.

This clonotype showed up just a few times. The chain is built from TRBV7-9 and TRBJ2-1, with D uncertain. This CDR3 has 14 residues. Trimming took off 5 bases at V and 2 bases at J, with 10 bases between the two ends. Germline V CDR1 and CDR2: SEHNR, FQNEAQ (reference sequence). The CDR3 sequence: CASSPHGPYNEQFF. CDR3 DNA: TGTGCCAGCAGCCCCCATGGACCCTACAATGAGCAGTTCTTC.

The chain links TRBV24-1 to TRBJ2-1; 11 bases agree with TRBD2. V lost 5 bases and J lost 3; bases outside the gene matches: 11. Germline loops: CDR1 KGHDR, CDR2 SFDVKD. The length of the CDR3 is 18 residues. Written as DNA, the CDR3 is TGTGCCACCAGTGCGACCCTGACGGGACTAGCGGACTACAATGAGCAGTTCTTC. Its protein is CATSATLTGLADYNEQFF.